This record covers a single TCR beta chain. Profiling relied on immunoSEQ multiplex PCR, and the TCRdb table lists in-frame clones only, not all of them. In the table there are 65,000 to 90,000 clones, over 95% of which are singletons. After removal of 4 bases from V and 11 bases from J, the junction contained 13 bases not matched to a gene. The CDR3 contains 14 residues. The germline gives CDR1 SGHDT, CDR2 YYEEEE. This specimen comes from a study of technical replicates of blood from several donors. The sequenced sample consisted of T cells isolated from PBMCs. The receptor was derived from a human donor in good health. The genes are TRBV5-6 and TRBJ1-1; 8 nucleotides align to TRBD1. The CDR3 DNA reads as TGTGCCAGCAGCCTGCGGACAGGGTTAGGCTTGGCTTTCTTT. Protein product: CASSLRTGLGLAFF.